The 18 T cell receptor beta chains below were found in one sample sequenced in a study of blood T cell repertoires in COVID-19. The data were produced by immunoSEQ multiplex PCR, yet TCRdb's version contains in-frame clones alone and is incomplete. The sample lists tens of thousands of clones, 90% to 95% occurring once. The sequencing sample was made of peripheral blood. Source of these receptors: a human donor in a cohort sampled during active COVID-19.

This sequence joins TRBV5-1 and TRBJ2-3, with D perhaps matching TRBD2 (5 bases). Germline V CDR1 and CDR2: SGHRS, YFSETQ. The V end was cut by 7 bases, the J end by 0 bases, with 9 bases between. The CDR3 extends over 13 amino acids. The CDR3 here is CASAAGSTDTQYF. The CDR3 region has the DNA TGCGCCAGCGCGGCGGGTAGCACAGATACGCAGTATTTT.

V gene TRBV15 combines with J gene TRBJ1-1; 7 positions agree with TRBD1. Looked up from germline, CDR1 is LNHNV and CDR2 is YYDKDF (reference sequence). This CDR3 spans 15 amino acids. J lost 4 bases, V lost 3 bases, and 8 bases had no gene match. The CDR3 DNA reads TGTGCCACCAGCAGCAAACAGGGGAGGAGCACTGAAGCTTTCTTT. It yields the protein CATSSKQGRSTEAFF. Looking up the rest from reference TRBV15 and TRBJ1-1 gives the full variable domain: DAMVIQNPRYQVTQFGKPVTLSCSQTLNHNVMYWYQQKSSQAPKLLFHYYDKDFNNEADTPDNFQSRRPNTSFCFLDIRSPGLGDTAMYLCATSSKQGRSTEAFFGQGTRLTVV.

The gene calls are TRBV28 and TRBJ1-3, with D possibly being TRBD1 (5 bases). CDR3 length equals 13 residues. The germline V and J ends were trimmed by 2 bases and 12 bases, with 14 bases remaining between them. Germline assignment: CDR1 MDHEN and CDR2 SYDVKM. The CDR3 loop reads CASSLLGGSVIYF. DNA of the CDR3: TGTGCCAGCAGTTTACTGGGGGGATCGGTCATATATTTT.

Here the CDR3 reads CAWTQQGVYGYTF. The CDR3 DNA reads TGTGCCTGGACCCAACAGGGAGTCTATGGCTACACCTTC. The rearrangement joins TRBV30 to TRBJ1-2; possibly TRBD1 for D (6 bases). Germline V lookup: CDR1 GTSNPN, CDR2 SVGIG (reference sequence). CDR3 size: 13 residues. Trimming removed 4 bases from V and 4 bases from J, with 13 bases in between.

Only one count was recorded for this clone. The gene calls are TRBV6-5 and TRBJ1-4; D uncertain. Trimming pared 5 bases from V and 3 bases from J, leaving 10 bases between. Germline CDR1 and CDR2: MNHEY and SVGAGI. The CDR3 has 14 amino acids. This CDR3 is CASSRASSNEKLFF. The CDR3, as DNA: TGTGCCAGCAGTCGAGCTTCCTCTAATGAAAAACTGTTTTTT.

The gene calls are TRBV5-1 and TRBJ2-5; TRBD1 is a possible D gene (5 bases). The germline V and J ends were trimmed by 1 base and 3 bases, with 10 bases remaining between them. Germline lookup yields CDR1 SGHRS and CDR2 YFSETQ. There are 14 residues in the CDR3. CDR3 loop: CASSLFQGEETQYF. As DNA, the CDR3 is TGCGCCAGCAGCTTGTTTCAGGGCGAAGAGACCCAGTACTTC.

This clone was counted a single time. This chain links TRBV7-6 with TRBJ1-6, with D possibly being TRBD1 (6 bases). There are 17 residues in the CDR3. CDR1 is SGHVS and CDR2 is FNYEAQ in the germline V gene. Trimming shortened V by 3 bases and J by 7 bases, and 19 bases separated the two germline ends. CDR3 sequence: CASSLDASGAVNSPLHF. The CDR3 coding sequence is TGTGCCAGCAGCTTGGATGCGTCAGGGGCTGTAAATTCACCCCTCCACTTT.

The chain couples TRBV20-1 to TRBJ2-3, with D maybe TRBD1 (6 bases). Germline V lookup: CDR1 DFQATT, CDR2 SNEGSKA (reference sequence). Trimming pared 3 bases from V and 9 bases from J, leaving 19 bases between. CDR3 length: 14 amino acids. CDR3 in amino acids: CSASLAGVGGTQYF. For the CDR3, the DNA is TGCAGTGCTAGTTTAGCAGGGGTAGGAGGAACGCAGTATTTT.

V is TRBV25-1 and J is TRBJ1-5, with TRBD1 as a possible D gene (5 bases). This CDR3 is built from 16 residues. The germline CDR1 and CDR2 sequences are MGHDK and SYGVNS. V dropped 3 bases and J dropped 5 bases, with 17 bases sitting between them. CDR3 sequence reads: CASSDTRGREDQPQHF. In DNA form, the CDR3 reads TGTGCCAGCAGTGATACGAGGGGCCGGGAGGATCAGCCCCAGCATTTT.

The chain combines TRBV19 with TRBJ1-1, with D unresolved. V was clipped by 3 bases and J by 1 base, with 9 bases between them. Germline CDR1 LNHDA, CDR2 SQIVND (reference sequence). CDR3 length: 14 amino acids. This CDR3 is CASSIGPGNTEAFF. As DNA, the CDR3 is TGTGCCAGTAGTATCGGCCCAGGGAACACTGAAGCTTTCTTT.

The rearrangement links TRBV12-3 or TRBV12-4 to TRBJ2-5, with D hard to call. V lost 6 bases and J 5 bases, leaving 10 bases between the germline ends. CDR3 length: 12 residues. The CDR3 DNA reads as TGTGCCAGCAGCTTTCTCGTCGAGACCCAGTACTTC. This encodes CASSFLVETQYF.

The V call is TRBV15, the J call TRBJ1-2, with D possibly TRBD1 on 6 matching bases. CDR1 and CDR2 from the germline V gene are LNHNV and YYDKDF (reference sequence). This CDR3 region has 13 residues. The V and J ends lost 6 bases and 2 bases respectively, with 10 bases between them. As DNA, the CDR3 is TGTGCCACCAGTGTTGGGACAAACTATGGCTACACCTTC. It codes for CATSVGTNYGYTF.

This chain joins TRBV7-3 and TRBJ1-6; no reliable D call. Trimming pared 2 bases from V and 7 bases from J, leaving 9 bases between. Germline assignment: CDR1 SGHTA and CDR2 FQGTGA. This CDR3 is 14 amino acids long. The CDR3 DNA sequence: TGTGCCAGCAGCTTAGGCCCGGGGAATTCACCCCTCCACTTT. It specifies CASSLGPGNSPLHF.

V gene TRBV9 combines with J gene TRBJ2-7; D is ambiguous. Germline CDR1 SGDLS, CDR2 YYNGEE. Trimming cost V 9 bases and J 6 bases, with 10 bases left between them. This CDR3 is 10 amino acids long. The CDR3 DNA sequence: TGTGCCATCACCCGAGCCGAGCAGTACTTC. It is translated as CAITRAEQYF.

Turning to this clone: In the same sample, other DNA sequences code for this CDR3. This chain links TRBV7-3 with TRBJ1-2, with a possible D match to TRBD1 (6 bases). V lost 1 base and J 7 bases, leaving 19 bases between the germline ends. Germline V CDR1 and CDR2: SGHTA, FQGTGA. The CDR3 is made up of 16 amino acids. The CDR3 reads CASSLMGPGGRGGYTF. The DNA of the CDR3 is TGTGCCAGCAGCTTAATGGGGCCCGGGGGGCGGGGTGGCTACACCTTC.

The chain employs TRBV6-5 and TRBJ2-2, with D possibly being TRBD2 (5 bases). CDR1 and CDR2 (germline): MNHEY, SVGAGI. Between the trimmed V and J ends, which lost 8 bases and 3 bases, there was a span of 16 bases. The CDR3 loop spans 15 amino acids. In DNA, the CDR3 is TGTGCCAGCGAGGCTCTAGCCCCCCACACCGGGGAGCTGTTTTTT. Amino acid sequence: CASEALAPHTGELFF.

This rearrangement joins TRBV30 to TRBJ1-1, with D tentatively TRBD1 (6 bases). CDR1 is GTSNPN, CDR2 SVGIG, per germline (reference sequence). V was pared by 2 bases and J by 4 bases, with 14 bases between. The CDR3 has 14 amino acids. The chain's CDR3 is CAWSYRVAVTEAFF. The CDR3 DNA sequence: TGTGCCTGGAGTTACAGGGTGGCAGTCACTGAAGCTTTCTTT. Drawing the rest from reference TRBV30 and TRBJ1-1, the complete variable domain is SQTIHQWPATLVQPVGSPLSLECTVEGTSNPNLYWYRQAAGRGLQLLFYSVGIGQISSEVPQNLSASRPQDRQFILSSKKLLLSDSGFYLCAWSYRVAVTEAFFGQGTRLTVV.

This rearrangement joins TRBV19 to TRBJ2-7; tentatively, D is TRBD2 (7 bases). This CDR3 comprises 16 residues. V was cut by 6 bases and J by 2 bases, with 20 bases left in between. The germline CDR1 and CDR2 sequences are LNHDA and SQIVND (reference sequence). In nucleotides, the CDR3 is TGTGCCAGTAGGGATACCGGGGGGCGGTCCCCCTACGAGCAGTACTTC. This sequence encodes CASRDTGGRSPYEQYF.